This passage covers 4 T cell receptor beta chains from one sample sequenced in a study of molecular identifiers for immune sequencing clone quantification. TCRdb fed the PCR reads into MiXCR, producing one record per CDR3 protein. This table holds about 320,000 distinct CDR3 sequences, about 20% found once. The sample comprised naive CD8+ T cells from blood, with Jurkat cell RNA spiked in. Subset noted: FACS-sorted CD8+CD4-CCR7+CD45RA+ naive T cells. Receptors originate from a human donor in good health. Some libraries in this study had Jurkat cell RNA spiked in.

The sample holds many counts of this clonotype. J is TRBJ1-1 and V is TRBV19; D is unclear. CDR1 is LNHDA, CDR2 SQIVND, per germline (reference sequence). There are 13 residues in the CDR3. V was cut by 7 bases and J by 2 bases, with 11 bases left in between. DNA for the CDR3: TGTGCCAGTATCGGCAGGTTAAACACTGAAGCTTTCTTT. Translated: CASIGRLNTEAFF.

This clonotype was observed at least ten times. The V gene is TRBV28, the J gene TRBJ2-7; D is perhaps TRBD2 (6 bases). The CDR3 sequence is 15 residues long. V dropped 5 bases and J dropped 3 bases, with 17 bases sitting between them. Germline V lookup: CDR1 MDHEN, CDR2 SYDVKM. The CDR3 sequence is CASSPRGILNYEQYF. As DNA, the CDR3 is TGTGCCAGCAGTCCTCGGGGGATATTAAACTACGAGCAGTACTTC. The whole variable domain, filled in from reference TRBV28 and TRBJ2-7, reads DVKVTQSSRYLVKRTGEKVFLECVQDMDHENMFWYRQDPGLGLRLIYFSYDVKMKEKGDIPEGYSVSREKKERFSLILESASTNQTSMYLCASSPRGILNYEQYFGPGTRLTVT.

This clonotype was counted many times. The chain uses TRBV27 and TRBJ2-3; 10 positions agree with TRBD2. The J segment lost 5 bases and the V segment lost 0 bases, leaving 5 bases of the junction unmatched. Germline V gene lookup returns CDR1 MNHEY and CDR2 SMNVEV (reference sequence). There are 16 residues in the CDR3. In DNA, the CDR3 is TGTGCCAGCAGTTTATCAGCGGGGGGGCTTGGAGATACGCAGTATTTT. Protein sequence: CASSLSAGGLGDTQYF.

There are many counts of this clonotype. This chain joins TRBV7-9 and TRBJ1-6; no definite D call. Trimming shortened V by 1 base and J by 11 bases, and 6 bases separated the two germline ends. The CDR3 spans 12 residues. Germline CDR1 SEHNR, CDR2 FQNEAQ (reference sequence). CDR3 residues: CASSLDPAPLHF. The CDR3 DNA sequence: TGTGCCAGCAGCTTAGACCCGGCACCCCTCCACTTT.